The present TCR beta chain was sequenced within a study of spatial heterogeneity in lung cancer (dated by TCRdb to 2018 to 2020). For the wider study: More beta-chain than alpha-chain transcripts were consistently detected, likely reflecting higher beta-chain transcript abundance. In the raw uncorrected reads, each unique combination of TCR and UMI appeared more than ten times on average. Nonsynonymous mutation counts, determined by whole-exome sequencing of tumor tissue, were related to TCR repertoire features. Both alpha and beta chains were TCR-sequenced in roughly 200 tumor regions, about 69 matched nontumor lung samples and around 54 PBMC samples obtained at surgery. The study quantitatively compared TCR alpha and beta repertoires across multiple tumor regions, matched nontumor lung and blood in non-small cell lung cancer. Paper-wide results and their limitations: Additional single-cell paired TCR alpha and beta sequencing was considered necessary to confirm, at a functional level, the hypothesis that regional TCRs recognize regional mutations. Ubiquitous expanded tumor TCRs showed up in blood more often at tumor resection than at routine follow-up.

To prepare the library, 5' RACE was applied. Sequenced on a NextSeq 500. To allow correction of PCR and sequencing errors, the TCR library protocol tagged every TCR cDNA molecule with a unique molecular identifier. Processing in the source paper ran as follows. Decombinator tools were used for TCR identification, UMI-based error correction and CDR3 extraction. TCRs above a frequency of 2 per 1,000, corresponding to the top 1% of the tumor frequency distribution, were defined as expanded. Renyi diversity was computed with the R vegan package after each repertoire had been subsampled 100 times to 5,000 TCRs. CDR3 similarity networks were built from amino acid triplet string-kernel similarity, connecting CDR3s with pairwise similarity above 0.82. Using fastp at Q25 and MiXCR, TCRdb reprocessed the public reads and kept productive beta chains. For every CDR3 protein sequence, its rows merge into one entry that carries the most common genes and DNA. For this entry, the V and J calls and clone size follow TCRdb and not the study's own pipeline. A total of tens of thousands of distinct CDR3 sequences appear in this sample, around 6.8% of them only once. The top ten clonotypes cover about two fifths of the sample.

In light of the paper, this sample's time point label describes: sample taken at primary tumor resection. Samples were obtained from approximately 70 patients with early-stage, untreated non-small cell lung cancer from the lung TRACERx cohort. For TCR sequencing, whole RNA was extracted from tumor and nontumor lung tissue, or from cryopreserved PBMC samples, and no cell sorting was done. Only patients with enough RNA available from two or more tumor regions were chosen for TCR sequencing. This clonotype was recorded a few times. The antigen this receptor binds is unknown. Per-base qualities were not stored, and no clone one base away is much larger. CDR1 SGHRS and CDR2 YFSETQ are derived from the germline V gene. There are 16 amino acids in the CDR3, from cysteine to phenylalanine inclusive. The entry retains the CDR3 DNA only, 48 bases that are in frame from base 1. V has 0 bases trimmed and J has 6 bases trimmed; junction bases matching no gene number 7.

The source is a female donor with early-stage non-small cell lung cancer. The V gene is TRBV5-1 and the J gene is TRBJ2-1, with 9 bases matching TRBD1. Source: PBMCs, taken at surgery. The CDR3 in this case is CASSLAPGQGINEQFF. At the DNA level, the sequence is TGCGCCAGCAGCTTGGCCCCGGGACAGGGTATCAATGAGCAGTTCTTC.